This passage covers 11 T cell receptor beta chains from one sample sequenced in a study of blood T cell repertoires in COVID-19. Here immunoSEQ multiplex PCR was the method, and the copy in TCRdb shows in-frame clones only, minus some. This sample has 220,000 or so clones, with around 86% found just once. Sequencing used PBMCs or T cells enriched from blood (not recorded which). These receptors originate from a woman between 45 and 60 years old who had recovered from COVID-19.

This clone turned up a few times. The genes are TRBV5-4 and TRBJ2-3, with TRBD2 identical over 16 bases. The length of the CDR3 is 17 residues. CDR1 and CDR2 (germline): SGHNT, YYREEE (reference sequence). J gave up 7 bases and V 4 bases, and 9 bases lay outside the gene matches. The CDR3, as DNA: TGTGCCAGCAGCCCGGGGACTAGCGGGGGGGCTTCAAATACGCAGTATTTT. Translating gives CASSPGTSGGASNTQYF.

The chain is built from TRBV7-3 and TRBJ2-3; the match to TRBD2 covers 15 bases. Germline V gene sequence: CDR1 SGHTA, CDR2 FQGTGA. Trimming took 5 bases from V and 5 from J; bases not matched to a gene: 8. This CDR3 is built from 17 residues. The CDR3 protein is CASSVGLAGGARDTQYF. The CDR3 DNA reads TGTGCCAGCAGCGTAGGACTAGCGGGAGGGGCAAGAGATACGCAGTATTTT.

V is TRBV5-8 and J is TRBJ1-5; 9 bases fit TRBD1. CDR3 length: 12 amino acids. The germline CDR1 and CDR2 sequences are SGHTS and YDEGEE. The junction had 8 bases not matched to a gene; V was cut back by 4 bases and J by 15 bases. The CDR3 sequence is CASSPKTGGGHF. In DNA form, the CDR3 reads TGTGCCAGCAGCCCGAAGACAGGGGGTGGGCATTTT.

The V and J genes are TRBV29-1 and TRBJ1-2; perhaps TRBD1 as D (5 bases). The V and J ends lost 6 bases and 2 bases respectively, with 7 bases between them. The CDR3 has 11 amino acids. CDR1 is SQVTM and CDR2 is ANQGSEA in the germline V gene. The CDR3 spells CSVSGNYGYTF. The CDR3 coding sequence is TGCAGCGTGTCAGGGAACTATGGCTACACCTTC.

The chain is built from TRBV6-2 or TRBV6-3 and TRBJ2-3; 9 bases are shared with TRBD1. After removal of 6 bases from V and 6 bases from J, the junction contained 10 bases not matched to a gene. This CDR3 comprises 15 residues. Germline V gene data show CDR1 as MNHEY and CDR2 as SVGEGT. The CDR3 sequence: CASSLGTGFYDTQYF. In DNA, the CDR3 is TGTGCCAGCAGCCTCGGGACAGGGTTTTATGATACGCAGTATTTT.

This chain joins TRBV6-5 and TRBJ2-7; D remains ambiguous. Deletions cut 7 bases from V and 2 bases from J, with 12 bases between. The length of the CDR3 is 13 residues. Germline CDR1 MNHEY, CDR2 SVGAGI. As DNA, the CDR3 is TGTGCCAGCATGGTCGCGGCTACCTACGAGCAGTACTTC. This gives the protein CASMVAATYEQYF.

This chain uses TRBV10-1 with TRBJ1-1; 9 bases align to TRBD1. This CDR3 spans 14 amino acids. The germline gives CDR1 WNHNN, CDR2 SYGVQD (reference sequence). Trimming at V came to 8 bases and at J to 5 bases, leaving 9 bases not matched to a gene. CDR3 in DNA: TGCGCCAGCCTCGGACAGGGGAGGGGGACTGAAGCTTTCTTT. This encodes CASLGQGRGTEAFF.

V and J are TRBV7-6 and TRBJ2-5, with D perhaps TRBD1 (7 bases). Deletions cut 2 bases from V and 5 bases from J, with 12 bases between. The CDR3 loop spans 14 amino acids. Germline values: CDR1 SGHVS, CDR2 FNYEAQ. The CDR3 reads CASSLSGGKETQYF. CDR3 bases: TGTGCCAGCAGCTTATCAGGGGGGAAGGAGACCCAGTACTTC.

This clone was seen only once. The chain joins TRBV10-3 to TRBJ1-2; D unclear. Between the trimmed V and J ends, which lost 7 bases and 4 bases, there was a span of 16 bases. The CDR3 spans 14 residues. In germline, CDR1 is ENHRY, CDR2 SYGVKD. DNA of the CDR3: TGTGCCATCAATGCGAGGGCCTCAGGCTATGGCTACACCTTC. Its translation is CAINARASGYGYTF.

This sequence joins TRBV27 and TRBJ2-1; 9 nucleotides line up with TRBD2. V shed 3 bases, J shed 0 bases, and the junction held 0 bases outside the gene matches. This CDR3 contains 15 residues. Germline assignment: CDR1 MNHEY and CDR2 SMNVEV (reference sequence). The CDR3 DNA is TGTGCCAGCAGTTTTAGCGGGGGCTCCTACAATGAGCAGTTCTTC. Its translation: CASSFSGGSYNEQFF.

The rearrangement joins TRBV30 to TRBJ1-5, with D perhaps TRBD1 (5 bases). V was cut by 2 bases and J by 7 bases, with 18 bases left in between. The V gene's germline CDR1 is GTSNPN and CDR2 SVGIG (reference sequence). The CDR3 contains 15 residues. CDR3 coding DNA: TGTGCCTGGAGTTTGTGGGGGGGTCGGCTGCAGCCCCAGCATTTT. It is translated as CAWSLWGGRLQPQHF.